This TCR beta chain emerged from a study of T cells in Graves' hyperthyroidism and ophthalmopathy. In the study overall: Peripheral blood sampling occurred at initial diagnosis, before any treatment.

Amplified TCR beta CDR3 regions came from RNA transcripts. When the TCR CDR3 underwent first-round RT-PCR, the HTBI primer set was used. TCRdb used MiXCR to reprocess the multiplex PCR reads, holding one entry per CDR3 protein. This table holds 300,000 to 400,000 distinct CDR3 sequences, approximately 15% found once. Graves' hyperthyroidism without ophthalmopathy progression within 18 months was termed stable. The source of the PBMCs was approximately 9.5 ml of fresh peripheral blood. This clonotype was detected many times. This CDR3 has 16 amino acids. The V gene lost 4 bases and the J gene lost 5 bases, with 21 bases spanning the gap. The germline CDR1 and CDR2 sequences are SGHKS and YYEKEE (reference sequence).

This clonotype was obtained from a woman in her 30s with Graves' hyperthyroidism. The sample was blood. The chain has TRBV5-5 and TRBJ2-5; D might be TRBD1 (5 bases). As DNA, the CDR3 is TGTGCCAGCAGCCCCAGACAGCGCCTGGGTGAGGAGACCCAGTACTTC. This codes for CASSPRQRLGEETQYF.